Listed here is a single TCR beta chain. Either two negative PCRs, clearance, or symptom resolution qualified Cohort 3 donors as recovered. V shed 4 bases and J 5 bases; nucleotides not matched to a gene: 7. The CDR3 runs 14 residues. CDR1 is LGHNA, CDR2 YSLEER, per germline. These data are taken from a study of blood T cell repertoires in COVID-19. Study processing details: Researchers report that nucleated cell counts were estimated from reference gene primer amplification. Sequencing used immunoSEQ multiplex PCR; TCRdb keeps in-frame clones, though not all of them. From that table come the V and J calls and clone size; the DNA was used to work out D and trimming. The profile covers about 390,000 clones, with more than 75% appearing a single time and roughly a tenth taken by the ten largest.

The sequencing sample was made of PBMCs or T cells enriched from blood (not recorded which). This chain joins TRBV4-3 and TRBJ1-2, with TRBD1 matching 7 bases. This TCR was recovered from a woman between 50 and 59 years old who had recovered from COVID-19. The CDR3 DNA follows: TGCGCCAGCAGCCCCGGGACAGAGTCTTATGGCTACACCTTC. Translated, it gives CASSPGTESYGYTF.